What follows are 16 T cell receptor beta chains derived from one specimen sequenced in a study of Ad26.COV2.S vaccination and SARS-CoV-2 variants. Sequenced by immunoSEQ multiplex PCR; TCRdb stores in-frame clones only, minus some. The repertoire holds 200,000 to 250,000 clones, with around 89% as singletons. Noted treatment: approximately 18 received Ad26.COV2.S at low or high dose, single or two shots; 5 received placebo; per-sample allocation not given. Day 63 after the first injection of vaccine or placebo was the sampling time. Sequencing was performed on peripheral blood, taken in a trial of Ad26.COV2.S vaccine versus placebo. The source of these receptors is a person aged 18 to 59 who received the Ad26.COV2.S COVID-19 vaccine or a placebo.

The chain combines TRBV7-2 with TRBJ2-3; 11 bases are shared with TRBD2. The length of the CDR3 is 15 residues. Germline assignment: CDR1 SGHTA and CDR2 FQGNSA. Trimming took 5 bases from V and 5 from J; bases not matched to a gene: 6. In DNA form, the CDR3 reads TGTGCCAGCAGCAATAGCGGGGGGGCGGGAGATACGCAGTATTTT. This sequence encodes CASSNSGGAGDTQYF.

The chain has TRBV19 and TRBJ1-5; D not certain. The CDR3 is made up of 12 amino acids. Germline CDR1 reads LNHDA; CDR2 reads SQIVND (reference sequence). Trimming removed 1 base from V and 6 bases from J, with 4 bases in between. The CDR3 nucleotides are TGTGCCAGTAGTATAGCACCTCAGCCCCAGCATTTT. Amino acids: CASSIAPQPQHF. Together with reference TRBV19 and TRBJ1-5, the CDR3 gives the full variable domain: DGGITQSPKYLFRKEGQNVTLSCEQNLNHDAMYWYRQDPGQGLRLIYYSQIVNDFQKGDIAEGYSVSREKKESFPLTVTSAQKNPTAFYLCASSIAPQPQHFGDGTRLSIL.

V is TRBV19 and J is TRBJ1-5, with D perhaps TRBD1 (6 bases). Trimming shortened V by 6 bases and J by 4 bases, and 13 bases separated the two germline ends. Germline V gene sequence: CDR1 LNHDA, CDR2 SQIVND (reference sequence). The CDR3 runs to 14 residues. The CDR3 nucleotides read TGTGCCAGTAGCCCAACAGGGCCAAATCAGCCCCAGCATTTT. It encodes CASSPTGPNQPQHF.

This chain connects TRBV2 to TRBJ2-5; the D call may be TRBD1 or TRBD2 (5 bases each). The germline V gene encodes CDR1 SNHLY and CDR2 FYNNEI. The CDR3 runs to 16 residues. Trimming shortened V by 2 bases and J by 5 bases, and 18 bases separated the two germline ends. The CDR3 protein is CASSELGVAYEETQYF. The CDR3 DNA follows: TGTGCCAGCAGTGAATTGGGGGTTGCCTATGAGGAGACCCAGTACTTC.

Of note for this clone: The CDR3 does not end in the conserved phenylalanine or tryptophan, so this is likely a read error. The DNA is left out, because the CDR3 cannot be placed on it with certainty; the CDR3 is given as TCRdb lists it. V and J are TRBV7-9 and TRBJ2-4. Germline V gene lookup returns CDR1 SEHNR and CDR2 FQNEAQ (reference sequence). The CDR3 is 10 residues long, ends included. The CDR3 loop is CASSLIQAAL.

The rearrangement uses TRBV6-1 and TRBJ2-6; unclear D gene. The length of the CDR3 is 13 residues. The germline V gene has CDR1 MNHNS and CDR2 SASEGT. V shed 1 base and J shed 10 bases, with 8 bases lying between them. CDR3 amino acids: CASSEGLLNVLTF. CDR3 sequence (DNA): TGTGCCAGCAGTGAAGGACTCCTAAACGTCCTGACTTTC.

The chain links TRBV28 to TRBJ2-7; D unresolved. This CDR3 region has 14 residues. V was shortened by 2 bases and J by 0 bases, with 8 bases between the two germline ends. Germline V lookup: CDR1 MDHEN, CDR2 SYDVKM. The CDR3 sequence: CASSLVRFSYEQYF. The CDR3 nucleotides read TGTGCCAGCAGTTTAGTCCGTTTCTCCTACGAGCAGTACTTC.

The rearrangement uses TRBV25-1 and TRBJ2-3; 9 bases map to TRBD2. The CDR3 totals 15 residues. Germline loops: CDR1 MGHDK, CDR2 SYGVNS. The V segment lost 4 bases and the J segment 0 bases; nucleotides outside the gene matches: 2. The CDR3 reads CASSVSGSSTDTQYF. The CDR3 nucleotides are TGTGCCAGCAGTGTTAGCGGGAGTAGCACAGATACGCAGTATTTT.

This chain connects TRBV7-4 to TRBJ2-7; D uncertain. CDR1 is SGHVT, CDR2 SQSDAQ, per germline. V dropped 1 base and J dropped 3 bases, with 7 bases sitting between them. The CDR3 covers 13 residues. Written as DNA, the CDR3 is TGTGCCAGCAGCTTAGAAAGGGACTACGAGCAGTACTTC. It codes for CASSLERDYEQYF.

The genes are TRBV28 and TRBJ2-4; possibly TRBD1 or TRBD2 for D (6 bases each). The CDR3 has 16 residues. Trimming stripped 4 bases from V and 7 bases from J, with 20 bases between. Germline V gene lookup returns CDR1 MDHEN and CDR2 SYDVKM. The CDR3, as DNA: TGTGCCAGCAGTTCCCCAGGTCCGGGGGCTCGGAACATTCAGTACTTC. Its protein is CASSSPGPGARNIQYF.

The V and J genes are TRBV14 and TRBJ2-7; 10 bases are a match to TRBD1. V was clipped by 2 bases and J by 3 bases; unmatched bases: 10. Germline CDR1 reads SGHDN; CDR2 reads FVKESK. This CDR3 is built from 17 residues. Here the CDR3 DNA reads TGTGCCAGCAGCCAAATCTCCCTTGGACAGGGGGGCTACGAGCAGTACTTC. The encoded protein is CASSQISLGQGGYEQYF.

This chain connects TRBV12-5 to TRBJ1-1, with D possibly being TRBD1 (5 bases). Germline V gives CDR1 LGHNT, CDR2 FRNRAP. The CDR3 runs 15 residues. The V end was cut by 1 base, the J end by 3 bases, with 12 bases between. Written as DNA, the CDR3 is TGTGCTAGTGGTTTGGACCGGGACGGCTACACTGAAGCTTTCTTT. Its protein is CASGLDRDGYTEAFF. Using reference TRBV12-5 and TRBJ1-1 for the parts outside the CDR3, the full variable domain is DARVTQTPRHKVTEMGQEVTMRCQPILGHNTVFWYRQTMMQGLELLAYFRNRAPLDDSGMPKDRFSAEMPDATLATLKIQPSEPRDSAVYFCASGLDRDGYTEAFFGQGTRLTVV.

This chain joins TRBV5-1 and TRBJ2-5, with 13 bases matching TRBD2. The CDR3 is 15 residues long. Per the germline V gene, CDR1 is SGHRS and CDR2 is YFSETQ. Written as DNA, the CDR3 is TGCGCATGGACTAGCGGGGGACGATCTCAAGAGACCCAGTACTTC. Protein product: CAWTSGGRSQETQYF. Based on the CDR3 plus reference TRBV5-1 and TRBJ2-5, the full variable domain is KAGVTQTPRYLIKTRGQQVTLSCSPISGHRSVSWYQQTPGQGLQFLFEYFSETQRNKGNFPGRFSGRQFSNSRSEMNVSTLELGDSALYLCAWTSGGRSQETQYFGPGTRLLVL.

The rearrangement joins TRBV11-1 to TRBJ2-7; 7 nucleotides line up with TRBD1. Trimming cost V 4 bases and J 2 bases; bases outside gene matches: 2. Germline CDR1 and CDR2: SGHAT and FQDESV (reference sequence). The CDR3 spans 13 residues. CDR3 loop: CASSSTGAYEQYF. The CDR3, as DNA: TGTGCCAGCAGCTCCACAGGGGCCTACGAGCAGTACTTC. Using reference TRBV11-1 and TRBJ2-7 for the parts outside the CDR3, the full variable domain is EAEVAQSPRYKITEKSQAVAFWCDPISGHATLYWYRQILGQGPELLVQFQDESVVDDSQLPKDRFSAERLKGVDSTLKIQPAELGDSAMYLCASSSTGAYEQYFGPGTRLTVT.

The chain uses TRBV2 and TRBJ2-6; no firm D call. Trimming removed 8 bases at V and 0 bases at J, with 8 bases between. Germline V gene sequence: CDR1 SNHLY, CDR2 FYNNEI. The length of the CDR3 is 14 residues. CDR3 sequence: CASPRHSGANVLTF. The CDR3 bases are TGTGCCAGCCCCCGGCACTCTGGGGCCAACGTCCTGACTTTC.

The CDR3: CASSGTGSGNQPQHF. The CDR3 region has the DNA TGTGCCAGCAGTGGGACAGGGAGCGGGAATCAGCCCCAGCATTTT. V is TRBV2 and J is TRBJ1-5; the match to TRBD1 covers 8 bases. The CDR3 contains 15 residues. The germline gives CDR1 SNHLY, CDR2 FYNNEI. V gave up 4 bases and J gave up 4 bases; unmatched junction bases: 6. Complete variable domain (other parts from reference TRBV2 and TRBJ1-5): EPEVTQTPSHQVTQMGQEVILRCVPISNHLYFYWYRQILGQKVEFLVSFYNNEISEKSEIFDDQFSVERPDGSNFTLKIRSTKLEDSAMYFCASSGTGSGNQPQHFGDGTRLSIL.